Listed below are T cell receptor beta chains from one sample, sequenced in a study of blood T cells in healthy people across ages. TCRdb used MiXCR to reprocess the 5' RACE reads, holding one entry per CDR3 protein. The data hold hundreds of thousands of distinct CDR3 sequences, with 58% observed a single time. Sequenced sample: blood. These receptor sequences come from a man younger than 45 in good health. Each CDR3 is given with its conserved first and last residue. A D gene is named only where the DNA matches it firmly. Where a row states a size, it is once, few, many or the class of an expanded clone; other rows omit it.

d_gene: .
v_gene: TRBV6-5
j_gene: TRBJ1-1
abundance: .
CDR3aa: CASRWGFGNTEAFF
CDR3nt: TGTGCCAGCAGATGGGGGTTCGGGAACACTGAAGCTTTCTTT

d_gene: .
v_gene: TRBV29-1
j_gene: TRBJ2-5
abundance: .
CDR3aa: CSVASSVLVLVETQYF
CDR3nt: TGCAGCGTCGCGAGTAGTGTACTAGTCTTGGTAGAGACCCAGTACTTC

d_gene: .
v_gene: TRBV27
j_gene: TRBJ2-5
abundance: .
CDR3aa: CASSPQAIGETQYF
CDR3nt: TGTGCCAGCAGTCCCCAAGCCATCGGGGAGACCCAGTACTTC

d_gene: TRBD1
v_gene: TRBV29-1
j_gene: TRBJ2-1
abundance: .
CDR3aa: CSGDRGHALQFF
CDR3nt: TGCAGCGGTGACAGGGGACACGCTCTTCAGTTCTTC

d_gene: TRBD1
v_gene: TRBV20-1
j_gene: TRBJ1-2
abundance: few
CDR3aa: CSARPTGGYGYTF
CDR3nt: TGCAGTGCTCGACCGACAGGGGGATATGGCTACACCTTC

d_gene: TRBD1
v_gene: TRBV11-2
j_gene: TRBJ2-1
abundance: .
CDR3aa: CASQGADRYNEQFF
CDR3nt: TGTGCCAGCCAGGGGGCAGACCGCTACAATGAGCAGTTCTTC

d_gene: .
v_gene: TRBV29-1
j_gene: TRBJ2-2
abundance: .
CDR3aa: CSVRVGANTGELFF
CDR3nt: TGCAGCGTTAGAGTCGGTGCGAACACCGGGGAGCTGTTTTTT

d_gene: .
v_gene: TRBV15
j_gene: TRBJ1-2
abundance: few
CDR3aa: CATSRDLRPPYGYTF
CDR3nt: TGTGCCACCAGCAGAGATTTAAGGCCGCCCTATGGCTACACCTTC

d_gene: TRBD1
v_gene: TRBV9
j_gene: TRBJ2-5
abundance: many
CDR3aa: CASSTWTGGAETQYF
CDR3nt: TGTGCCAGCAGCACCTGGACAGGGGGCGCAGAGACCCAGTACTTC

d_gene: .
v_gene: TRBV7-6
j_gene: TRBJ1-4
abundance: few
CDR3aa: CASSLAVREYNEKLFF
CDR3nt: TGTGCCAGCAGCTTAGCCGTGAGAGAGTATAATGAAAAACTGTTTTTT

d_gene: .
v_gene: TRBV11-2
j_gene: TRBJ2-5
abundance: once
CDR3aa: CASSSRTAPDQETQYF
CDR3nt: TGTGCCAGCAGCTCCCGGACAGCCCCTGACCAAGAGACCCAGTACTTC

d_gene: .
v_gene: TRBV5-6
j_gene: TRBJ1-2
abundance: .
CDR3aa: CASSLYQANYGYTF
CDR3nt: TGTGCCAGCAGCTTGTACCAGGCTAACTATGGCTACACCTTC

d_gene: .
v_gene: TRBV20-1
j_gene: TRBJ2-4
abundance: .
CDR3aa: CSQSGIAKNIQYF
CDR3nt: TGCAGTCAATCGGGGATAGCCAAAAACATTCAGTACTTC

d_gene: .
v_gene: TRBV6-1
j_gene: TRBJ2-7
abundance: few
CDR3aa: CANKGVRVYEQYF
CDR3nt: TGTGCCAACAAGGGTGTTAGAGTCTACGAGCAGTACTTC

d_gene: .
v_gene: TRBV5-1
j_gene: TRBJ2-1
abundance: .
CDR3aa: CASSREGLNEQFF
CDR3nt: TGCGCCAGCAGCAGGGAAGGGCTTAATGAGCAGTTCTTC

d_gene: .
v_gene: TRBV5-1
j_gene: TRBJ2-5
abundance: few
CDR3aa: CASSSDGETQYF
CDR3nt: TGCGCCAGCAGCAGCGATGGAGAGACCCAGTACTTC

d_gene: TRBD2
v_gene: TRBV4-2
j_gene: TRBJ2-1
abundance: .
CDR3aa: CASSQDPTSGERQFF
CDR3nt: TGTGCCAGCAGCCAAGATCCGACTAGCGGGGAGAGGCAGTTCTTC

d_gene: TRBD1
v_gene: TRBV29-1
j_gene: TRBJ2-1
abundance: .
CDR3aa: CSVAGQGDYSYNEQFF
CDR3nt: TGCAGCGTGGCTGGACAGGGGGATTACTCCTACAATGAGCAGTTCTTC

d_gene: TRBD2
v_gene: TRBV29-1
j_gene: TRBJ2-3
abundance: .
CDR3aa: CSVQRGTPLDTQYF
CDR3nt: TGCAGCGTGCAGCGGGGTACGCCCTTAGATACGCAGTATTTT

d_gene: TRBD2
v_gene: TRBV5-1
j_gene: TRBJ2-5
abundance: .
CDR3aa: CASSASGGAGETQYF
CDR3nt: TGCGCCAGCAGCGCAAGCGGGGGTGCGGGCGAGACCCAGTACTTC

d_gene: TRBD2
v_gene: TRBV4-2
j_gene: TRBJ2-7
abundance: few
CDR3aa: CASSQDLTSGSGEQYF
CDR3nt: TGTGCCAGCAGCCAAGATCTCACTAGCGGGAGCGGGGAGCAGTACTTC

d_gene: .
v_gene: TRBV18
j_gene: TRBJ2-7
abundance: .
CDR3aa: CASSPPDFDYEQYF
CDR3nt: TGTGCCAGCTCACCACCTGACTTTGACTACGAGCAGTACTTC

d_gene: .
v_gene: TRBV7-2
j_gene: TRBJ2-4
abundance: few
CDR3aa: CASSLEGLLIQYF
CDR3nt: TGTGCCAGCAGCTTAGAAGGCCTGCTAATTCAGTACTTC

d_gene: .
v_gene: TRBV20-1
j_gene: TRBJ1-2
abundance: few
CDR3aa: CSADPGGRYGYTF
CDR3nt: TGCAGTGCTGATCCGGGGGGGCGGTATGGCTACACCTTC

d_gene: TRBD2
v_gene: TRBV4-2
j_gene: TRBJ2-7
abundance: .
CDR3aa: CASSPTSGRGEQYF
CDR3nt: TGTGCCAGCAGCCCGACTAGCGGGAGAGGGGAGCAGTACTTC

d_gene: TRBD1
v_gene: TRBV20-1
j_gene: TRBJ2-4
abundance: .
CDR3aa: CSATWDSPFVEQYF
CDR3nt: TGCAGTGCCACGTGGGACAGCCCCTTCGTGGAGCAGTACTTC

d_gene: .
v_gene: TRBV5-5
j_gene: TRBJ2-7
abundance: .
CDR3aa: CASRASTQGLHEQYF
CDR3nt: TGTGCCAGCCGCGCCTCTACTCAGGGGCTTCACGAGCAGTACTTC

d_gene: .
v_gene: TRBV10-3
j_gene: TRBJ2-5
abundance: few
CDR3aa: CATGGPRQETQYF
CDR3nt: TGTGCCACCGGGGGACCACGACAAGAGACCCAGTACTTC

d_gene: TRBD2
v_gene: TRBV7-2
j_gene: TRBJ2-3
abundance: once
CDR3aa: CASSLRRTSGGVTDTQYF
CDR3nt: TGTGCCAGCAGCTTACGCAGGACTAGCGGGGGGGTCACAGATACGCAGTATTTT

d_gene: TRBD2
v_gene: TRBV7-2
j_gene: TRBJ2-3
abundance: once
CDR3aa: CASSLEGRVADTQYF
CDR3nt: TGTGCCAGCAGCTTAGAAGGGAGGGTGGCAGATACGCAGTATTTT

d_gene: .
v_gene: TRBV7-2
j_gene: TRBJ2-5
abundance: few
CDR3aa: CASSSRAAGWKETQYF
CDR3nt: TGTGCCAGCAGCTCGCGCGCGGCGGGGTGGAAAGAGACCCAGTACTTC

d_gene: TRBD2
v_gene: TRBV30
j_gene: TRBJ2-1
abundance: .
CDR3aa: CAWSKGLAGYNEQFF
CDR3nt: TGTGCCTGGAGTAAAGGACTAGCGGGTTACAATGAGCAGTTCTTC

d_gene: .
v_gene: TRBV20-1
j_gene: TRBJ1-6
abundance: .
CDR3aa: CSASLGLGGSPLHF
CDR3nt: TGCAGTGCTAGTTTGGGACTTGGGGGTTCACCCCTCCACTTT

d_gene: TRBD1
v_gene: TRBV5-1
j_gene: TRBJ1-4
abundance: .
CDR3aa: CASSSGLLGQGNEKLFF
CDR3nt: TGCGCCAGCAGCTCCGGCCTCCTAGGACAGGGAAATGAAAAACTGTTTTTT

d_gene: .
v_gene: TRBV5-1
j_gene: TRBJ2-7
abundance: once
CDR3aa: CASSLDVRAYNEQYF
CDR3nt: TGCGCCAGCAGCTTGGATGTCCGGGCCTACAATGAGCAGTACTTC

d_gene: .
v_gene: TRBV4-2
j_gene: TRBJ2-1
abundance: many
CDR3aa: CASSQDSSYNEQFF
CDR3nt: TGTGCCAGCAGCCAAGACAGCTCCTACAATGAGCAGTTCTTC

d_gene: .
v_gene: TRBV7-2
j_gene: TRBJ2-5
abundance: .
CDR3aa: CASSLGTTKETQYF
CDR3nt: TGTGCCAGCAGCTTAGGGACGACTAAAGAGACCCAGTACTTC

d_gene: .
v_gene: TRBV6-1
j_gene: TRBJ2-5
abundance: .
CDR3aa: CASTLSAETQYF
CDR3nt: TGTGCCAGCACCCTGTCCGCCGAGACCCAGTACTTC

d_gene: .
v_gene: TRBV29-1
j_gene: TRBJ2-7
abundance: .
CDR3aa: CSAQKGGETRYF
CDR3nt: TGCAGCGCTCAAAAAGGGGGGGAGACCCGGTACTTC

d_gene: TRBD1
v_gene: TRBV6-4
j_gene: TRBJ2-3
abundance: once
CDR3aa: CASSRTGDRDTQYF
CDR3nt: TGTGCCAGCAGTCGGACAGGGGATCGAGATACGCAGTATTTT

d_gene: TRBD1
v_gene: TRBV9
j_gene: TRBJ2-1
abundance: .
CDR3aa: CASSDNLDRGPHNEQFF
CDR3nt: TGTGCCAGCAGCGATAATTTGGACAGGGGGCCCCACAATGAGCAGTTCTTC